This T cell receptor (beta chain) was sequenced in a study of beta chain features in type 1 diabetes (dated by TCRdb to about 2018). Study-wide context: No differences in mean age, gender distribution, total cell number or subset yield were found between patients and healthy donors. Whereas all 28 donors provided naive and central memory subsets, regulatory and stem cell-like memory subsets were isolated from just 8 patients and roughly eight healthy donors. A total of some 100,000,000 sorted cells were examined across all samples, and the number of cells per subset was strongly correlated with RNA yield. The study compared TCRB repertoires of sorted circulating CD4+ T cell subsets between recently diagnosed type 1 diabetes patients and matched healthy donors. The research as a whole found: Shorter templates might be favored by PCR, yet because patient and control samples were amplified and corrected together, any such skew would affect both groups equally. At VDJ recombination sites, patients with type 1 diabetes made fewer insertions and deleted more nucleotides, a pattern implying thymic rearrangement abnormalities. Naive, central memory and regulatory TCRB repertoires appeared to be more alike among patients than among healthy donors. Because cDNA was sequenced instead of genomic DNA, highly expressing activated cells could be over-represented, though the groups showed no difference in activation or CD3 levels. In all four CD4+ subsets, TCRB CDR3 length was moderately but significantly shorter in type 1 diabetes patients. HLA sub-analyses involved small numbers of individuals, so any influence of HLA type on TCRB rearrangement remained unresolved.

Each donor gave one peripheral blood draw, averaging roughly 0.11 L, which was collected into heparinised tubes. Using a panel that included CD45RO, CCR7, CD25, CD127, CD95 and CD27, naive, central memory, regulatory and stem cell-like memory CD4+ T cells were sorted on a BD FACSAria II. Purity was above 98% for every sorted population. PBMCs were separated immediately by Lymphoprep density gradient centrifugation and were stained directly, without being cultured. So that batch effects would be minimized, each experiment stained and sorted samples in pairs, pairing one healthy donor with one patient. On this clone: Its recognized antigen is unknown. No qualities accompany the bases; no much larger clone lies one base away.

The germline ends are 16 bases apart after V is trimmed by 11 bases and J by 3 bases. The germline V gene supplies CDR1 MNHNS and CDR2 SASEGT. Inclusive of the bounding cysteine and phenylalanine, the CDR3 is 14 residues long. Solely the CDR3 DNA is kept, with 42 bases framed from the first base. The entire isolated RNA was reverse transcribed using the High Capacity cDNA Reverse Transcription Kit, and thus expressed TCRB transcripts were sequenced. For stem cell-like memory T cell samples, survey-depth immunoSEQ sequencing was used, averaging about 1 million total reads per sample. After sorted cells were lysed in RLT buffer, RNA was extracted with DNase-treated RNeasy Micro or Mini kits, with the choice depending on cell number. Each cell subset was processed separately to prevent cross-contamination, with patient and healthy donor samples processed together. The immunoSEQ multiplex PCR was used to amplify TCRB sequences from cDNA, generating 87-bp fragments that spanned the CDR3 region. The amplicons were sequenced using the Illumina HiSeq platform. The authors processed their data as follows. Synthetic template baselines were used to correct PCR bias computationally, reads within Hamming distance 2 were collapsed together, and singletons that could not be merged were discarded. By aligning reads against IMGT, V, D and J genes, CDR3 length, and insertions or deletions at six rearrangement sites were assigned. Within each subset, clonotype counts were normalized to the number of sorted cells before true diversity and Gini coefficients were calculated with the tcR R package. The overlap coefficient, calculated on TCRB nucleotide sequences, was used to measure repertoire sharing. TCRdb stores this immuneACCESS table with in-frame sequences only. Part of the clones is absent; in the studies checked, under half of the shortfall reflects unresolved V genes, and no reason is known for the rest. V, J and clone size are those of that table, while D and trimming were read from the DNA. This sample holds around 14,000 clones; around three fifths were observed only once. Roughly 0.5% of the sample is taken by the ten largest.

Here the chain combines TRBV6-1 and TRBJ2-2, with a weak D call of TRBD1 (5 bases match). This receptor was obtained from a woman aged 18 to 35 with type 1 diabetes. The sequenced sample was stem cell memory CD4+ T cells from blood. The sample's cell subset or site, from its label and the paper: stem cell-like memory CD4+ T cells. The CDR3 region reads CASSRQGYTGELFF. The DNA sequence is given as TGTGCCTCCTCGAGGCAGGGCTACACCGGGGAGCTGTTTTTT.